This T cell receptor beta chain was identified in a study of T cell repertoires in cytomegalovirus infection. TCRdb processed the reads anew with MiXCR; each CDR3 protein has one entry. The data show about 830,000 distinct CDR3 sequences, 32% seen once. Comment on this clonotype: Its specificity is not known.

General observations from the study: Totalled public TCR beta family frequency picked out people who carried CMV plus the relevant HLA.

V lost 7 bases, J lost 5 bases, and 8 bases stayed unmatched. The CDR3 extends over 14 amino acids. Germline V lookup: CDR1 SEHNR, CDR2 FQNEAQ (reference sequence). The chain uses TRBV7-9 and TRBJ2-1, with 7 bases aligning to TRBD2. Specimen: cultured CD8+ T cells from PBMCs, collected from culture after CMV antigen stimulation. The sequence was obtained from a human donor in good health (CMV status not recorded). Some clones in this sample may be carry-over from other donors' samples. CDR3 protein: CASIRLAGHNEQFF. The DNA for the CDR3 is TGTGCCAGCATCCGACTAGCCGGACACAATGAGCAGTTCTTC.